This T cell receptor beta chain was obtained from a study of PD-L1 blockade in urothelial cancer. Background on the study: Blood analysis occurred 3 weeks (second dose) and 6 weeks after treatment start. Study-level points and caveats: Below-median pretreatment blood TCR clonality predicted better survival.

This clone was recorded a few times. Its antigen is not known. TCRdb keeps only in-frame clones here, not all; method: immunoSEQ multiplex PCR. The sample records about 35,000 clones, more than 75% being singletons. CDR3 size: 13 residues. After removal of 9 bases from V and 8 bases from J, the junction contained 12 bases not matched to a gene. Germline lookup yields CDR1 MNHNS and CDR2 SASEGT. Regarding time point: peripheral blood 6 weeks after treatment start. The material sequenced was PBMCs, taken around atezolizumab (anti-PD-L1) treatment. V usage is TRBV6-1 and J usage is TRBJ1-2; 7 bases are shared with TRBD1. This clonotype was sampled from a man aged 40-55 years with urothelial cancer. The CDR3 DNA follows: TGTGCCAGTCCGGGACAGTCCATCGGAGGCTACACCTTC. This sequence encodes CASPGQSIGGYTF.